A selection of T cell receptor beta chains follows, all from one sample in a study of blood T cells in healthy people across ages. TCRdb reanalysed the 5' RACE reads using MiXCR and keeps one entry per CDR3 protein. The sample includes 1.5 million to 2 million distinct CDR3 sequences, 40% to 55% seen only once; the top ten take approximately 2.1%. Sequencing was done on a sample of blood. The receptors were gathered from a woman aged 40 to 50 in good health. Both conserved end residues are part of each CDR3. D genes are given only for firm matches. Clone sizes are given selectively: once, few, many, or a class where the clone is expanded.

v_call: TRBV6-5; cdr3_length: 15; clone_size: -; d_call: TRBD2; j_call: TRBJ2-1; cdr3_aa: CASSYSAGGFDEQFF; cdr3_nt: TGTGCCAGCAGTTACTCGGCGGGGGGATTCGATGAGCAGTTCTTC
v_call: TRBV7-9; cdr3_length: 14; clone_size: -; d_call: -; j_call: TRBJ2-5; cdr3_aa: CASSDGAYQETQYF; cdr3_nt: TGTGCCAGCAGCGACGGGGCGTACCAAGAGACCCAGTACTTC
v_call: TRBV4-3; cdr3_length: 14; clone_size: -; d_call: -; j_call: TRBJ2-1; cdr3_aa: CASSQQEAYNEQFF; cdr3_nt: TGCGCCAGCAGCCAACAGGAAGCCTACAATGAGCAGTTCTTC
v_call: TRBV7-9; cdr3_length: 13; clone_size: -; d_call: TRBD1; j_call: TRBJ2-7; cdr3_aa: CASSRTGFSEQYF; cdr3_nt: TGTGCCAGCAGCCGGACAGGGTTTAGTGAGCAGTACTTC
v_call: TRBV20-1; cdr3_length: 15; clone_size: few; d_call: TRBD2; j_call: TRBJ2-5; cdr3_aa: CSAKTLAGVGETQYF; cdr3_nt: TGCAGTGCAAAAACCCTAGCGGGGGTAGGAGAGACCCAGTACTTC
v_call: TRBV25-1; cdr3_length: 13; clone_size: many; d_call: -; j_call: TRBJ2-7; cdr3_aa: CASSEGRFYEQYF; cdr3_nt: TGTGCCAGCAGTGAAGGACGGTTCTACGAGCAGTACTTC
v_call: TRBV6-2/TRBV6-3; cdr3_length: 14; clone_size: -; d_call: TRBD2; j_call: TRBJ2-5; cdr3_aa: CASKRTSGEETQYF; cdr3_nt: TGTGCCAGCAAACGGACTAGCGGGGAAGAGACCCAGTACTTC
v_call: TRBV12-3/TRBV12-4; cdr3_length: 16; clone_size: -; d_call: TRBD1; j_call: TRBJ1-4; cdr3_aa: CASTMTGGRPNEKLFF; cdr3_nt: TGTGCCAGCACTATGACAGGGGGGCGGCCTAATGAAAAACTGTTTTTT
v_call: TRBV11-1; cdr3_length: 14; clone_size: -; d_call: TRBD1; j_call: TRBJ2-4; cdr3_aa: CASSMDRAANIQYF; cdr3_nt: TGTGCCAGCAGCATGGACAGGGCTGCAAACATTCAGTACTTC
v_call: TRBV12-3/TRBV12-4; cdr3_length: 12; clone_size: -; d_call: -; j_call: TRBJ1-2; cdr3_aa: CACKGGTYGYTF; cdr3_nt: TGTGCCTGCAAGGGAGGGACCTATGGCTACACCTTC
v_call: TRBV4-1; cdr3_length: 16; clone_size: -; d_call: TRBD1; j_call: TRBJ1-1; cdr3_aa: CASSQEVQGAKTEAFF; cdr3_nt: TGCGCCAGCAGCCAAGAAGTCCAGGGGGCGAAAACTGAAGCTTTCTTT
v_call: TRBV5-1; cdr3_length: 16; clone_size: few; d_call: TRBD1; j_call: TRBJ1-2; cdr3_aa: CASSQHGTGGNYGYTF; cdr3_nt: TGCGCCAGCAGCCAACACGGGACAGGGGGCAACTATGGCTACACCTTC
v_call: TRBV5-1; cdr3_length: 16; clone_size: -; d_call: -; j_call: TRBJ1-6; cdr3_aa: CASSSGGGHWDSPLHF; cdr3_nt: TGCGCCAGCAGCTCGGGGGGCGGTCACTGGGATTCACCCCTCCACTTT
v_call: TRBV7-9; cdr3_length: 20; clone_size: -; d_call: -; j_call: TRBJ2-6; cdr3_aa: CATNSRAWDRSTSGANVLTF; cdr3_nt: TGTGCCACCAACTCAAGGGCCTGGGACCGAAGTACCTCTGGGGCCAACGTCCTGACTTTC
v_call: TRBV28; cdr3_length: 13; clone_size: -; d_call: -; j_call: TRBJ2-3; cdr3_aa: CASSKLAASTQYF; cdr3_nt: TGTGCCAGCAGCAAGCTAGCTGCGAGTACGCAGTATTTT
v_call: TRBV7-2; cdr3_length: 14; clone_size: -; d_call: -; j_call: TRBJ1-4; cdr3_aa: CASSLYADNEKLFF; cdr3_nt: TGTGCCAGCAGCTTATACGCAGATAATGAAAAACTGTTTTTT
v_call: TRBV20-1; cdr3_length: 13; clone_size: -; d_call: -; j_call: TRBJ2-1; cdr3_aa: CSVEGFSYNEQFF; cdr3_nt: TGCAGTGTTGAGGGTTTCTCCTACAATGAGCAGTTCTTC
v_call: TRBV20-1; cdr3_length: 14; clone_size: -; d_call: TRBD1; j_call: TRBJ2-2; cdr3_aa: CSARGTGPTGELFF; cdr3_nt: TGCAGTGCTAGAGGGACAGGGCCAACCGGGGAGCTGTTTTTT
v_call: TRBV5-1; cdr3_length: 17; clone_size: few; d_call: -; j_call: TRBJ2-3; cdr3_aa: CASSLDPQVNSTDTQYF; cdr3_nt: TGCGCCAGCAGCTTAGACCCGCAGGTGAACTCCACAGATACGCAGTATTTT
v_call: TRBV24-1; cdr3_length: 13; clone_size: -; d_call: TRBD1; j_call: TRBJ2-7; cdr3_aa: CATRGTGIGEQYF; cdr3_nt: TGTGCCACCAGGGGGACAGGGATTGGCGAGCAGTACTTC
v_call: TRBV18; cdr3_length: 16; clone_size: -; d_call: TRBD2; j_call: TRBJ2-1; cdr3_aa: CASSQPITSGGGEQFF; cdr3_nt: TGTGCCAGCTCACAGCCAATCACTAGCGGGGGCGGTGAGCAGTTCTTC
v_call: TRBV6-1; cdr3_length: 14; clone_size: -; d_call: -; j_call: TRBJ2-3; cdr3_aa: CASRRERHTDTQYF; cdr3_nt: TGTGCCAGCAGGAGGGAGCGTCACACAGATACGCAGTATTTT
v_call: TRBV7-9; cdr3_length: 14; clone_size: few; d_call: -; j_call: TRBJ2-7; cdr3_aa: CASSRSGGTEEQYF; cdr3_nt: TGTGCCAGCAGCCGGTCGGGTGGGACGGAGGAGCAGTACTTC
v_call: TRBV12-3/TRBV12-4; cdr3_length: 15; clone_size: -; d_call: TRBD1; j_call: TRBJ1-2; cdr3_aa: CASSRDSGTNYGYTF; cdr3_nt: TGTGCCAGCAGCAGGGACAGCGGGACAAACTATGGCTACACCTTC
v_call: TRBV20-1; cdr3_length: 14; clone_size: few; d_call: TRBD2; j_call: TRBJ2-3; cdr3_aa: CSAQRLASTDTQYF; cdr3_nt: TGCAGTGCGCAAAGACTAGCTAGCACAGATACGCAGTATTTT
v_call: TRBV28; cdr3_length: 14; clone_size: -; d_call: -; j_call: TRBJ2-7; cdr3_aa: CASSKMNRFYEQYF; cdr3_nt: TGTGCCAGCAGCAAAATGAACAGATTCTACGAGCAGTACTTC
v_call: TRBV12-3/TRBV12-4; cdr3_length: 18; clone_size: -; d_call: TRBD1; j_call: TRBJ2-1; cdr3_aa: CASSQVPGQGRRHNEQFF; cdr3_nt: TGTGCCAGCAGCCAGGTCCCGGGACAGGGTCGACGACACAATGAGCAGTTCTTC
v_call: TRBV7-2; cdr3_length: 16; clone_size: few; d_call: -; j_call: TRBJ1-2; cdr3_aa: CASSFNLPQGGYGYTF; cdr3_nt: TGTGCCAGCAGCTTTAATCTCCCACAGGGTGGCTATGGCTACACCTTC
v_call: TRBV29-1; cdr3_length: 12; clone_size: -; d_call: -; j_call: TRBJ2-1; cdr3_aa: CSVLSGGHEQFF; cdr3_nt: TGCAGCGTCCTCAGTGGGGGTCATGAGCAGTTCTTC
v_call: TRBV5-1; cdr3_length: 14; clone_size: -; d_call: -; j_call: TRBJ2-1; cdr3_aa: CASSLWRSHNEQFF; cdr3_nt: TGCGCCAGCAGCTTGTGGAGGAGCCACAATGAGCAGTTCTTC
v_call: TRBV20-1; cdr3_length: 11; clone_size: -; d_call: -; j_call: TRBJ1-1; cdr3_aa: CSARRLSEAFF; cdr3_nt: TGCAGTGCTAGAAGGTTAAGCGAAGCTTTCTTT
v_call: TRBV6-2/TRBV6-3; cdr3_length: 14; clone_size: -; d_call: -; j_call: TRBJ2-3; cdr3_aa: CASSLYVSADTQYF; cdr3_nt: TGTGCCAGCAGTCTGTACGTAAGCGCAGATACGCAGTATTTT
v_call: TRBV4-1; cdr3_length: 16; clone_size: few; d_call: -; j_call: TRBJ2-7; cdr3_aa: CASSQVLGFGLVEQYF; cdr3_nt: TGCGCCAGCAGCCAAGTTTTAGGGTTTGGGCTTGTCGAGCAGTACTTC
v_call: TRBV10-1; cdr3_length: 15; clone_size: -; d_call: TRBD1; j_call: TRBJ2-7; cdr3_aa: CASSAGTANWIEQYF; cdr3_nt: TGCGCCAGCAGTGCAGGGACAGCTAACTGGATCGAGCAGTACTTC
v_call: TRBV18; cdr3_length: 17; clone_size: -; d_call: TRBD2; j_call: TRBJ2-1; cdr3_aa: CASSPSARDYSYNEQFF; cdr3_nt: TGTGCCAGCTCACCATCGGCCAGGGACTACTCTTACAATGAGCAGTTCTTC
v_call: TRBV10-3; cdr3_length: 17; clone_size: few; d_call: TRBD1; j_call: TRBJ1-5; cdr3_aa: CAISAGKLDRGDQPQHF; cdr3_nt: TGTGCCATCAGTGCGGGGAAACTGGACAGGGGGGATCAGCCCCAGCATTTT
v_call: TRBV29-1; cdr3_length: 13; clone_size: -; d_call: -; j_call: TRBJ2-1; cdr3_aa: CSTGPPVGDEQFF; cdr3_nt: TGCAGCACTGGGCCCCCCGTGGGCGATGAGCAGTTCTTC
v_call: TRBV7-2; cdr3_length: 15; clone_size: -; d_call: -; j_call: TRBJ2-3; cdr3_aa: CASSSLAVPTDTQYF; cdr3_nt: TGTGCCAGCAGCTCATTAGCGGTTCCCACAGATACGCAGTATTTT
v_call: TRBV7-2; cdr3_length: 15; clone_size: -; d_call: -; j_call: TRBJ1-6; cdr3_aa: CASSLNGLGNSPLHF; cdr3_nt: TGTGCCAGCAGCTTAAACGGACTAGGGAATTCACCCCTCCACTTT
v_call: TRBV27; cdr3_length: 14; clone_size: -; d_call: TRBD1; j_call: TRBJ2-1; cdr3_aa: CATIRDRVFHEQFF; cdr3_nt: TGTGCCACTATCCGGGACAGGGTCTTCCATGAGCAGTTCTTC
v_call: TRBV24-1; cdr3_length: 16; clone_size: -; d_call: -; j_call: TRBJ2-7; cdr3_aa: CATSDFRRDLYERQYF; cdr3_nt: TGTGCCACCAGTGATTTCCGTCGGGATCTTTACGAAAGGCAGTACTTC
v_call: TRBV10-1; cdr3_length: 13; clone_size: -; d_call: -; j_call: TRBJ2-7; cdr3_aa: CANSESMDTEQYF; cdr3_nt: TGCGCCAACAGTGAGTCGATGGACACCGAGCAGTACTTC
v_call: TRBV6-1; cdr3_length: 13; clone_size: few; d_call: -; j_call: TRBJ2-5; cdr3_aa: CASMKSVAETQYF; cdr3_nt: TGTGCCAGCATGAAGAGCGTGGCGGAGACCCAGTACTTC
v_call: TRBV20-1; cdr3_length: 15; clone_size: -; d_call: TRBD2; j_call: TRBJ2-5; cdr3_aa: CSARVDGGASETQYF; cdr3_nt: TGCAGTGCTAGAGTAGACGGGGGGGCTTCCGAGACCCAGTACTTC
v_call: TRBV9; cdr3_length: 16; clone_size: few; d_call: TRBD2; j_call: TRBJ2-1; cdr3_aa: CASSVGLAGSDNEQFF; cdr3_nt: TGTGCCAGCAGCGTAGGGCTAGCGGGGTCAGATAATGAGCAGTTCTTC
v_call: TRBV20-1; cdr3_length: 14; clone_size: -; d_call: -; j_call: TRBJ2-1; cdr3_aa: CSASRDGSYNEQFF; cdr3_nt: TGCAGTGCTTCCCGGGACGGCTCCTACAATGAGCAGTTCTTC
v_call: TRBV11-2; cdr3_length: 16; clone_size: -; d_call: TRBD2; j_call: TRBJ2-3; cdr3_aa: CASSLPAGGSTDTQYF; cdr3_nt: TGTGCCAGCAGCTTACCCGCGGGGGGGAGCACAGATACGCAGTATTTT
v_call: TRBV7-2; cdr3_length: 12; clone_size: few; d_call: -; j_call: TRBJ1-2; cdr3_aa: CASSPLLRGYTF; cdr3_nt: TGTGCCAGCAGCCCCCTTCTTAGAGGCTACACCTTC
v_call: TRBV7-2; cdr3_length: 13; clone_size: few; d_call: -; j_call: TRBJ2-1; cdr3_aa: CASSIQARNEQFF; cdr3_nt: TGTGCCAGCAGCATCCAGGCGCGGAATGAGCAGTTCTTC
v_call: TRBV25-1; cdr3_length: 14; clone_size: few; d_call: -; j_call: TRBJ2-3; cdr3_aa: CASSGRGVPDTQYF; cdr3_nt: TGTGCCAGCAGTGGTCGCGGAGTCCCAGATACGCAGTATTTT
v_call: TRBV7-8; cdr3_length: 14; clone_size: few; d_call: TRBD2; j_call: TRBJ2-1; cdr3_aa: CASSYLTGGLVPFF; cdr3_nt: TGTGCCAGCAGCTATCTAACGGGGGGGCTGGTTCCGTTCTTC
v_call: TRBV12-3/TRBV12-4; cdr3_length: 16; clone_size: -; d_call: TRBD2; j_call: TRBJ2-5; cdr3_aa: CASSSPGLAREETQYF; cdr3_nt: TGTGCCAGCAGTTCTCCGGGACTAGCGAGGGAAGAGACCCAGTACTTC
v_call: TRBV6-2/TRBV6-3; cdr3_length: 16; clone_size: -; d_call: -; j_call: TRBJ2-5; cdr3_aa: CASSYERGVGRETQYF; cdr3_nt: TGTGCCAGCAGTTACGAGAGAGGAGTAGGGAGAGAGACCCAGTACTTC
v_call: TRBV6-2/TRBV6-3; cdr3_length: 17; clone_size: once; d_call: -; j_call: TRBJ2-7; cdr3_aa: CASSYGHGGPPWGEQYF; cdr3_nt: TGTGCCAGCAGTTACGGGCACGGGGGCCCGCCTTGGGGCGAGCAGTACTTC
v_call: TRBV20-1; cdr3_length: 14; clone_size: -; d_call: -; j_call: TRBJ2-7; cdr3_aa: CSASSPGVLYEQYF; cdr3_nt: TGCAGTGCTAGTTCCCCCGGGGTGCTCTACGAGCAGTACTTC
v_call: TRBV7-2; cdr3_length: 14; clone_size: -; d_call: -; j_call: TRBJ2-5; cdr3_aa: CASSLTVGQETQYF; cdr3_nt: TGTGCCAGCAGCCTCACGGTTGGGCAAGAGACCCAGTACTTC
v_call: TRBV20-1; cdr3_length: 12; clone_size: -; d_call: TRBD1; j_call: TRBJ2-7; cdr3_aa: CSAKSGGSEQYF; cdr3_nt: TGCAGTGCAAAATCAGGGGGCTCCGAGCAGTACTTC
v_call: TRBV7-3; cdr3_length: 14; clone_size: few; d_call: -; j_call: TRBJ2-1; cdr3_aa: CASSLTTADNEQFF; cdr3_nt: TGTGCCAGCAGCTTAACGACAGCCGACAATGAGCAGTTCTTC
v_call: TRBV20-1; cdr3_length: 12; clone_size: -; d_call: -; j_call: TRBJ1-2; cdr3_aa: CSAPHSEGGYTF; cdr3_nt: TGCAGTGCCCCTCACAGCGAGGGGGGCTACACCTTC